This entry lists 27 T cell receptor beta chains sequenced from one sample in a study of blood T cell repertoires in COVID-19 (dated by TCRdb to about 2020). The receptor library was made with the immunoSEQ multiplex PCR assay. What TCRdb holds here is the immuneACCESS table cut down to in-frame rearrangements. Part of the clones is not present; checked against another copy, under half of the missing clones reflect an unresolved V gene, and the others are unexplained. The sample data list around 130,000 clones, and roughly 90% of these were observed just once. The top ten constitute about 2% of the sample. Sequencing used peripheral blood. The origin of the receptors is a man aged 65 to 85 with active COVID-19.

CDR3 coding DNA: TGTGCCAGCAGGGGGCCAGGGGCAGATACGCAGTATTTT. It encodes CASRGPGADTQYF. The chain employs TRBV28 and TRBJ2-3, with D perhaps TRBD1 (6 bases). The ends were cut back, 6 bases at V and 4 bases at J, with 11 bases in the middle. This CDR3 has 13 residues. CDR1 MDHEN and CDR2 SYDVKM come from the germline V gene.

This sequence joins TRBV14 and TRBJ2-1, with a possible D match to TRBD2 (5 bases). This CDR3 contains 15 residues. With 0 bases removed from V and 7 bases from J, the gap between germline ends came to 13 bases. Germline lookup yields CDR1 SGHDN and CDR2 FVKESK. CDR3 loop: CASSQEGGRGNEQFF. In nucleotides, the CDR3 is TGTGCCAGCAGCCAAGAGGGCGGGCGCGGTAATGAGCAGTTCTTC.

The chain recombines TRBV7-9 with TRBJ2-1; 12 bases are shared with TRBD2. Germline lookup yields CDR1 SEHNR and CDR2 FQNEAQ (reference sequence). J was trimmed by 4 bases and V by 9 bases; bases with no gene match: 7. The CDR3 loop spans 15 amino acids. The CDR3 coding sequence is TGTGCCAGTTATCCTGGGACTAGCGGGTACAATGAGCAGTTCTTC. Translating gives CASYPGTSGYNEQFF. Combining the CDR3 with reference TRBV7-9 and TRBJ2-1 gives the whole variable domain DTGVSQNPRHKITKRGQNVTFRCDPISEHNRLYWYRQTLGQGPEFLTYFQNEAQLEKSRLLSDRFSAERPKGSFSTLEIQRTEQGDSAMYLCASYPGTSGYNEQFFGPGTRLTVL.

CDR3 loop: CASSLNTNNEQFF. Written as DNA, the CDR3 is TGCGCCAGCAGCTTGAACACTAACAATGAGCAGTTCTTC. This chain uses TRBV5-1 with TRBJ2-1; no definite D call. V was shortened by 1 base and J by 5 bases, with 7 bases between the two germline ends. Per germline, CDR1 SGHRS and CDR2 YFSETQ. The CDR3 totals 13 residues.

This clone has a handful of counts. The chain recombines TRBV7-9 with TRBJ2-7; the D gene is possibly TRBD1 (5 bases). The CDR3 length is 13 residues. V lost 2 bases and J 5 bases, leaving 10 bases between the germline ends. Germline-derived CDR1 and CDR2 are SEHNR and FQNEAQ (reference sequence). CDR3 coding DNA: TGTGCCAGCAGCTTACAGGGAAGCAACGAGCAGTACTTC. Its translation is CASSLQGSNEQYF.

The chain combines TRBV4-1 with TRBJ2-1, with 13 nucleotides matching TRBD2. The CDR3 loop spans 17 amino acids. Germline lookup yields CDR1 MGHRA and CDR2 YSYEKL. With V trimmed by 4 bases and J by 8 bases, 11 bases remained unmatched. CDR3 DNA: TGCGCCAGCAGCCCGAATGATCGGACTAGCGGGAGTGATGAGCAGTTCTTC. This encodes CASSPNDRTSGSDEQFF.

The chain recombines TRBV21-1 with TRBJ2-7; the table calls TRBD2, which could not be checked here. TRBV21-1 is termed a pseudogene. This CDR3 has 16 residues. The chain's CDR3 is CASSKVGAGVTYEQYF. Written as DNA, the CDR3 is TGTGCCAGCAGCAAAGTCGGGGCGGGAGTCACCTACGAGCAGTACTTC.

This rearrangement joins TRBV27 to TRBJ2-7; 9 nucleotides line up with TRBD1. V lost 3 bases to trimming and J lost 6 bases; unmatched junction nucleotides: 6. The CDR3 totals 14 residues. The germline CDR1 and CDR2 sequences are MNHEY and SMNVEV (reference sequence). In nucleotides, the CDR3 is TGTGCCAGCAGTTTTCCGGGACAGGGAGCCGAGCAGTACTTC. It yields the protein CASSFPGQGAEQYF.

As to this clone: The same CDR3 also results from other DNA sequences found in this sample. The chain combines TRBV5-4 with TRBJ1-1; D gene uncertain. V was cut by 0 bases and J by 1 base, with 4 bases left in between. Germline assignment: CDR1 SGHNT and CDR2 YYREEE (reference sequence). The CDR3 length is 13 residues. The CDR3 nucleotides are TGTGCCAGCAGCTTGGACAGGAACACTGAAGCTTTCTTT. As protein: CASSLDRNTEAFF.

CDR3 sequence: CATSDRGLTYEQYF. CDR3 DNA: TGTGCCACCAGTGATAGGGGACTAACCTACGAGCAGTACTTC. This chain links TRBV24-1 with TRBJ2-7, with TRBD2 matching over 7 bases. The CDR3 is 14 amino acids. With 3 bases clipped from V and 2 bases from J, the junction kept 3 bases outside the gene matches. The germline V gene has CDR1 KGHDR and CDR2 SFDVKD.

CDR3 DNA: TGCAGCGTTGTACTCTGGGGGCGGGCTGAAGAGCAGTACTTC. Protein: CSVVLWGRAEEQYF. The chain is built from TRBV29-1 and TRBJ2-7, with D perhaps TRBD1 (6 bases). CDR1 and CDR2 from the germline V gene are SQVTM and ANQGSEA. The CDR3 runs 14 residues. V lost 4 bases to trimming and J lost 7 bases, with 20 bases between them.

The chain is built from TRBV4-2 and TRBJ1-5; tentative D call: TRBD1 (6 bases). Germline V gene sequence: CDR1 LGHNA, CDR2 YNFKEQ. Deletions cut 2 bases from V and 7 bases from J, with 9 bases between. The CDR3 extends over 13 amino acids. DNA of the CDR3: TGTGCCAGCAGCCAAACAGGGTCCCAGCCCCAGCATTTT. Residues: CASSQTGSQPQHF.

This clone was counted a few times. The V and J genes are TRBV2 and TRBJ1-4; D is uncertain. V lost 4 bases and J lost 2, with 8 bases in between. This CDR3 contains 14 residues. Germline CDR1 is SNHLY and CDR2 is FYNNEI. CDR3 sequence reads: CASSGRWTNEKLFF. As DNA, the CDR3 is TGTGCCAGCAGTGGTCGGTGGACTAATGAAAAACTGTTTTTT.

The rearrangement joins TRBV30 to TRBJ1-1, with no clear D. The germline CDR1 and CDR2 sequences are GTSNPN and SVGIG (reference sequence). The CDR3 spans 14 residues. Trimming removed 3 bases from V and 0 bases from J, with 11 bases in between. CDR3 sequence reads: CAWRREGLNTEAFF. The CDR3 nucleotides are TGTGCCTGGAGAAGGGAGGGATTGAACACTGAAGCTTTCTTT.

This clone was observed a single time. The gene calls are TRBV2 and TRBJ2-1; the D gene is possibly TRBD2 (5 bases). Trimming left V 8 bases short and J 4 bases short, with 6 bases between. This CDR3 spans 11 amino acids. In germline, CDR1 is SNHLY, CDR2 FYNNEI. CDR3: CASRGYNEQFF. Here the CDR3 DNA reads TGTGCCAGCCGAGGGTACAATGAGCAGTTCTTC.

The chain is built from TRBV5-5 and TRBJ2-7; TRBD2 is a possible D gene (5 bases). V was clipped by 0 bases and J by 2 bases, with 15 bases between them. The CDR3 length is 16 residues. CDR1 is SGHKS and CDR2 is YYEKEE in the germline V gene (reference sequence). The CDR3 sequence is CASSLVKAGQTYEQYF. In nucleotides, the CDR3 is TGTGCCAGCAGCTTGGTAAAGGCGGGTCAGACCTACGAGCAGTACTTC.

The V call is TRBV10-3, the J call TRBJ2-7, with 10 bases aligning to TRBD1. The V and J ends lost 6 bases and 3 bases, in that order; junction bases with no gene match: 5. Looked up from germline, CDR1 is ENHRY and CDR2 is SYGVKD. The CDR3 totals 14 residues. CDR3 DNA: TGTGCCATCAGCCGAGGACAGGGGGGCTACGAGCAGTACTTC. Translating gives CAISRGQGGYEQYF.

This sequence joins TRBV27 and TRBJ2-7, with 11 bases fitting TRBD2. The CDR3 is 16 amino acids. CDR1 MNHEY and CDR2 SMNVEV come from the germline V gene (reference sequence). With V trimmed by 2 bases and J by 4 bases, 7 bases remained unmatched. The CDR3 is CASSLRGGTSGYEQYF. CDR3 sequence (DNA): TGTGCCAGCAGTTTAAGGGGGGGGACTAGCGGTTACGAGCAGTACTTC.

The chain joins TRBV19 to TRBJ1-1; the match to TRBD1 covers 9 bases. Trimming at V came to 3 bases and at J to 8 bases, leaving 13 bases not matched to a gene. CDR3 length: 16 residues. Germline loops: CDR1 LNHDA, CDR2 SQIVND (reference sequence). The CDR3 region is CASSIVTSGTGKEAFF. The CDR3 DNA sequence: TGTGCCAGTAGTATCGTGACTTCCGGGACAGGGAAAGAAGCTTTCTTT.

The J gene is TRBJ2-7, the V gene TRBV7-9; TRBD2 aligns across 10 bases. With V trimmed by 4 bases and J by 3 bases, 3 bases remained unmatched. This CDR3 is built from 14 residues. CDR1 and CDR2 (germline): SEHNR, FQNEAQ (reference sequence). DNA of the CDR3: TGTGCCAGCAGCTCTAGCGGGGGCTACTACGAGCAGTACTTC. It specifies CASSSSGGYYEQYF.

The chain combines TRBV11-2 with TRBJ2-2; TRBD1 matches at 10 bases. V was clipped by 5 bases and J by 5 bases; unmatched bases: 5. Germline loops: CDR1 SGHAT, CDR2 FQNNGV. The CDR3 totals 15 residues. In DNA form, the CDR3 reads TGTGCCAGCAGCCCCCGGACAGGGGGAACCGGGGAGCTGTTTTTT. Amino acid sequence: CASSPRTGGTGELFF.

This chain links TRBV20-1 with TRBJ1-2; 11 nucleotides agree with TRBD1. There are 16 residues in the CDR3. V gave up 3 bases and J gave up 2 bases; unmatched junction bases: 8. Germline V gene lookup returns CDR1 DFQATT and CDR2 SNEGSKA (reference sequence). This CDR3 is CSASLGQGAVNYGYTF. CDR3 DNA: TGCAGTGCTAGTCTAGGACAGGGGGCAGTCAACTATGGCTACACCTTC.

V usage is TRBV5-1 and J usage is TRBJ2-5; 11 bases are a match to TRBD2. CDR1 is SGHRS, CDR2 YFSETQ, per germline. The CDR3 covers 13 residues. The V gene end was trimmed by 7 bases and the J gene end by 5 bases; junction bases not matched to a gene: 4. CDR3 sequence reads: CASGLAGSETQYF. In DNA, the CDR3 is TGCGCCAGCGGACTAGCGGGTTCCGAGACCCAGTACTTC.

The V gene is TRBV28, the J gene TRBJ2-5; possible D gene TRBD2, 6 bases. Trimming left V 8 bases short and J 4 bases short, with 17 bases between. The germline V gene has CDR1 MDHEN and CDR2 SYDVKM. This CDR3 is built from 14 residues. CDR3 in DNA: TGTGCCAGCCGAATCGGGACTCCACTAGAGACCCAGTACTTC. Protein sequence: CASRIGTPLETQYF.

The chain couples TRBV6-6 to TRBJ2-1, with 9 bases lining up with TRBD2. The CDR3 spans 16 residues. Germline-derived CDR1 and CDR2 are MNHNY and SVGAGI (reference sequence). J lost 8 bases, V lost 3 bases, and 11 bases had no gene match. CDR3 DNA: TGTGCCAGCAGTTATTCCCCGGGACTAGCTCTGGATGAGCAGTTCTTC. The encoded protein is CASSYSPGLALDEQFF.

The chain carries TRBV2 and TRBJ1-5; a possible D gene is TRBD1 (5 bases). Germline V CDR1 and CDR2: SNHLY, FYNNEI. This CDR3 comprises 14 residues. The V end was cut by 4 bases, the J end by 0 bases, with 7 bases between. CDR3 sequence reads: CASSVQASNQPQHF. The CDR3 DNA follows: TGTGCCAGCAGTGTACAGGCTAGCAATCAGCCCCAGCATTTT.

The chain uses TRBV5-6 and TRBJ1-6; the match to TRBD1 covers 7 bases. The CDR3 covers 16 residues. From germline, CDR1 is SGHDT and CDR2 YYEEEE. The V gene end was trimmed by 4 bases and the J gene end by 7 bases; junction bases not matched to a gene: 11. The DNA of the CDR3 is TGTGCCAGCAGCCCGGGCACGGGACAGCACAATTCACCCCTCCACTTT. It is translated as CASSPGTGQHNSPLHF.